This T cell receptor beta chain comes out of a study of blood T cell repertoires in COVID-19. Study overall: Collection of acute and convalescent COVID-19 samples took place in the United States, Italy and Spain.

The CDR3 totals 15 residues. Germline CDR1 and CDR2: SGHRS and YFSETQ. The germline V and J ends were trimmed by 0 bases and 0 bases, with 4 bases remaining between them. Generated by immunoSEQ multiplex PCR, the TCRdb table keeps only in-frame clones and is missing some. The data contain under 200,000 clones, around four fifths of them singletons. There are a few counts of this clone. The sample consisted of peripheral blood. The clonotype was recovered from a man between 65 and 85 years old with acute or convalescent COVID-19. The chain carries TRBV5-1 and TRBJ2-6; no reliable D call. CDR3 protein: CASSLGGSGANVLTF. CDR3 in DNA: TGCGCCAGCAGCTTGGGAGGCTCTGGGGCCAACGTCCTGACTTTC. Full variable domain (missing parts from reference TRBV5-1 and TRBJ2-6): KAGVTQTPRYLIKTRGQQVTLSCSPISGHRSVSWYQQTPGQGLQFLFEYFSETQRNKGNFPGRFSGRQFSNSRSEMNVSTLELGDSALYLCASSLGGSGANVLTFGAGSRLTVL.